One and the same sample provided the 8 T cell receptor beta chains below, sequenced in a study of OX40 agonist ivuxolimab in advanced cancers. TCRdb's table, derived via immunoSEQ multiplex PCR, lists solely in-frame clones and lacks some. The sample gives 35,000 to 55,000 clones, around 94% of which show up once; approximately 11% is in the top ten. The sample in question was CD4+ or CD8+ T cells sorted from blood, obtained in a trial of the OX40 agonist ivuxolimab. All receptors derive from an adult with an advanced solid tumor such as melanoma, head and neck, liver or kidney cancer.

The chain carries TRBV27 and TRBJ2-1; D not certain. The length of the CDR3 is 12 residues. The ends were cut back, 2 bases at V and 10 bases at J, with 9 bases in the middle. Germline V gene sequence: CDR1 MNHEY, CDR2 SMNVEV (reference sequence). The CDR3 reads CASSLDGAEQFF. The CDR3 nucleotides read TGTGCCAGCAGTTTAGACGGAGCGGAGCAGTTCTTC.

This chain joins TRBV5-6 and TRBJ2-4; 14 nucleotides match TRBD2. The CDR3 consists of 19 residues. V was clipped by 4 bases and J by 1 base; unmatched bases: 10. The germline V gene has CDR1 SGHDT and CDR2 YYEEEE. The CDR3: CASSRPGTSGRGAKNIQYF. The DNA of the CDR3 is TGTGCCAGCAGCCGACCCGGGACTAGCGGGAGAGGGGCCAAAAACATTCAGTACTTC.

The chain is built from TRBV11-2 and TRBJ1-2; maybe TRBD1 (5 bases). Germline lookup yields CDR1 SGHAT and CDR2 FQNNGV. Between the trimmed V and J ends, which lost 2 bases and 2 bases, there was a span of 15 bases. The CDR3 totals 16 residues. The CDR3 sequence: CASSLRGGRVNYGYTF. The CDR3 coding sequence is TGTGCCAGCAGCTTACGAGGCGGCAGGGTAAACTATGGCTACACCTTC. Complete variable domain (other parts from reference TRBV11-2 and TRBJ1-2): EAGVAQSPRYKIIEKRQSVAFWCNPISGHATLYWYQQILGQGPKLLIQFQNNGVVDDSQLPKDRFSAERLKGVDSTLKIQPAKLEDSAVYLCASSLRGGRVNYGYTFGSGTRLTVV.

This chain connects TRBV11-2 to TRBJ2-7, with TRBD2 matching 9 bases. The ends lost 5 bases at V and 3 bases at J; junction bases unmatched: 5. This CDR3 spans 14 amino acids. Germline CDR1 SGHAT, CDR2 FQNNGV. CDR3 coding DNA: TGTGCCAGCAGCCGACTAGCGGATTTCTACGAGCAGTACTTC. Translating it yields CASSRLADFYEQYF.

CDR3 region: CASSVGFGGSSYEQYF. CDR3 nucleotide sequence: TGTGCCAGCAGCGTCGGGTTCGGCGGGAGCTCCTACGAGCAGTACTTC. The V call is TRBV9, the J call TRBJ2-7; 7 bases match TRBD2. J lost 0 bases, V lost 2 bases, and 8 bases had no gene match. The CDR3 runs to 16 residues. CDR1 and CDR2 (germline): SGDLS, YYNGEE.

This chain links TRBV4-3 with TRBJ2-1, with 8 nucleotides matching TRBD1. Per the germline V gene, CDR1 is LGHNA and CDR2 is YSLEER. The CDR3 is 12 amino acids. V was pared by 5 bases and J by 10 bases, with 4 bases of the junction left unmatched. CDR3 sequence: CASSTDRVEQFF. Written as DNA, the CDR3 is TGCGCCAGCAGCACGGACAGGGTAGAGCAGTTCTTC.

CDR3 coding DNA: TGTGCCAGCAGGGCGGGCGGGGGGAACACCGGGGAGCTGTTTTTT. Amino acid sequence: CASRAGGGNTGELFF. The chain links TRBV6-5 to TRBJ2-2, with TRBD2 matching over 7 bases. This CDR3 contains 15 residues. V lost 6 bases, J lost 1 base, and 5 bases stayed unmatched. In germline, CDR1 is MNHEY, CDR2 SVGAGI.

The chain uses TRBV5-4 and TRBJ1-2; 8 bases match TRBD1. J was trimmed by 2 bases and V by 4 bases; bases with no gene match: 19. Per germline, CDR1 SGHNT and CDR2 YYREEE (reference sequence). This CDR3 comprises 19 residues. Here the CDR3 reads CASSRHIQIRTGPNYGYTF. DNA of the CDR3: TGTGCCAGCAGCCGACACATACAGATTAGGACAGGGCCCAACTATGGCTACACCTTC. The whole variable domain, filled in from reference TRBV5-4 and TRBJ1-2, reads ETGVTQSPTHLIKTRGQQVTLRCSSQSGHNTVSWYQQALGQGPQFIFQYYREEENGRGNFPPRFSGLQFPNYSSELNVNALELDDSALYLCASSRHIQIRTGPNYGYTFGSGTRLTVV.